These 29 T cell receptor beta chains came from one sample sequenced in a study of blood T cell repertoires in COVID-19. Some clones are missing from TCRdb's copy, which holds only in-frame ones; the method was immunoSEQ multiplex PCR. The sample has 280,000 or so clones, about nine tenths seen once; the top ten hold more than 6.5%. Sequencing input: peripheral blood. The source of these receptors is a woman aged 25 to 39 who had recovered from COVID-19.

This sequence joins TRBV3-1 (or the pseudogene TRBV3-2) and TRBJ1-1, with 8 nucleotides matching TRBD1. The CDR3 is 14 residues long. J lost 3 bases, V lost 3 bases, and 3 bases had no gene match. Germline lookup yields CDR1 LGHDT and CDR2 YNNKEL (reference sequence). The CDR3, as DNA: TGTGCCAGCAGCCAGTGGGGACAGGACACTGAAGCTTTCTTT. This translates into CASSQWGQDTEAFF.

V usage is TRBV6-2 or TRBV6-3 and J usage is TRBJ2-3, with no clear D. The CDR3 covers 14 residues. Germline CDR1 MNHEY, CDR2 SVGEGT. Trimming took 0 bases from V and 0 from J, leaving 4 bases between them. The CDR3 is CASSYSGSTDTQYF. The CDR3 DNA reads TGTGCCAGCAGTTACTCCGGGAGCACAGATACGCAGTATTTT.

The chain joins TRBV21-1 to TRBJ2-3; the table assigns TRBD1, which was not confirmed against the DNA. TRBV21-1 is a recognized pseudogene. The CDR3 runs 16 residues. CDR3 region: CASSKVGQPAIDTQYF. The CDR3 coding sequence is TGTGCCAGCAGCAAAGTGGGGCAACCGGCGATAGATACGCAGTATTTT.

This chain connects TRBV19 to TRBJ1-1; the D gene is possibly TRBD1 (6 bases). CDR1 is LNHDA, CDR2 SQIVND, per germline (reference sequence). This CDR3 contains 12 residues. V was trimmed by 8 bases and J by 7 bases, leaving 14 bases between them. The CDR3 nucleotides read TGTGCCAGTCCAGGGGACGAGGGTGAAGCTTTCTTT. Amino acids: CASPGDEGEAFF.

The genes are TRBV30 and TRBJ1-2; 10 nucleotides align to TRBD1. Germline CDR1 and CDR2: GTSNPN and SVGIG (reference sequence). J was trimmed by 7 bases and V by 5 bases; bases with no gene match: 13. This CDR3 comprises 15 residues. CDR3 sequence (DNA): TGTGCCTGGTCGACTCACGGGACAGGGGATGGTGGCTACACCTTC. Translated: CAWSTHGTGDGGYTF.

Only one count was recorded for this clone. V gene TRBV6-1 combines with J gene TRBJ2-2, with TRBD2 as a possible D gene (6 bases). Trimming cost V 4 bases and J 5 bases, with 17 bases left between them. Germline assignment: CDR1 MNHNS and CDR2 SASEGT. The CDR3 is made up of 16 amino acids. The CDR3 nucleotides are TGTGCCAGCAGTGGGCCCCCGGGACTTGCTACCGGGGAGCTGTTTTTT. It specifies CASSGPPGLATGELFF.

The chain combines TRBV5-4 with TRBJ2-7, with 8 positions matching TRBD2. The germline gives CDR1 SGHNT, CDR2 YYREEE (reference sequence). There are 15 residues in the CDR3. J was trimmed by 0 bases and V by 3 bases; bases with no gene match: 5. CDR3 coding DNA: TGTGCCAGCAGCTACACTAGCGGCGGCTCCTACGAGCAGTACTTC. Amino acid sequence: CASSYTSGGSYEQYF.

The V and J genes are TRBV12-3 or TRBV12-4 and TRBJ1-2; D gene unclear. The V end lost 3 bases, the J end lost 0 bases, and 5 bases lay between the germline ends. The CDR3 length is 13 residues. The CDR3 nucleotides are TGTGCCAGCAGTTTGAGGCCTAACTATGGCTACACCTTC. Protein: CASSLRPNYGYTF.

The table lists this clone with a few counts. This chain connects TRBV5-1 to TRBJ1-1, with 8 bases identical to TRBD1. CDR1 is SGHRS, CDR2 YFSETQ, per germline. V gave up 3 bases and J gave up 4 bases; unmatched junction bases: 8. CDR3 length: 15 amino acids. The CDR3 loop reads CASSSGTGGFTEAFF. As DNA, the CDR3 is TGCGCCAGCAGCTCCGGGACAGGAGGCTTCACTGAAGCTTTCTTT.

CDR3: CASSLEGQGGYEQYF. CDR3 sequence (DNA): TGCGCCAGCAGCCTAGAAGGCCAGGGAGGCTACGAGCAGTACTTC. The chain uses TRBV4-1 and TRBJ2-7; the D gene is possibly TRBD2 (6 bases). This CDR3 contains 15 residues. V lost 4 bases to trimming and J lost 3 bases, with 16 bases between them. The germline V gene encodes CDR1 MGHRA and CDR2 YSYEKL.

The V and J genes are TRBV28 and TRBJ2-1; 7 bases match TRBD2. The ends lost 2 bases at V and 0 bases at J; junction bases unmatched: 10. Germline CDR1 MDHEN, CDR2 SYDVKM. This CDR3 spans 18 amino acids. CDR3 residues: CASSLGAGRGSSYNEQFF. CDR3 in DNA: TGTGCCAGCAGTTTAGGCGCCGGGCGGGGGAGCTCCTACAATGAGCAGTTCTTC.

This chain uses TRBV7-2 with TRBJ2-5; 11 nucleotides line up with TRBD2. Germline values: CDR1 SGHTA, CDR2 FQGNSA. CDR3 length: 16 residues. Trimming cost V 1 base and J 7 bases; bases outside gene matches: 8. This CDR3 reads CASSLELAGGGGTQYF. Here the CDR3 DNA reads TGTGCCAGCAGCTTAGAGCTAGCGGGGGGAGGTGGGACCCAGTACTTC.

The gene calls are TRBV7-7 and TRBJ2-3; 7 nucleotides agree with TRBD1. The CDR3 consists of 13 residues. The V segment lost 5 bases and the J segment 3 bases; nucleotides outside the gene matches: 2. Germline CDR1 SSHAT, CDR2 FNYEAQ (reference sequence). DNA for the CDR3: TGTGCCAGCAGCCCGGGACAGACAGATACGCAGTATTTT. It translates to CASSPGQTDTQYF. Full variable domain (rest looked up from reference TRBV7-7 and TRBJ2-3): GAGVSQSPRYKVTKRGQDVTLRCDPISSHATLYWYQQALGQGPEFLTYFNYEAQPDKSGLPSDRFSAERPEGSISTLTIQRTEQRDSAMYRCASSPGQTDTQYFGPGTRLTVL.

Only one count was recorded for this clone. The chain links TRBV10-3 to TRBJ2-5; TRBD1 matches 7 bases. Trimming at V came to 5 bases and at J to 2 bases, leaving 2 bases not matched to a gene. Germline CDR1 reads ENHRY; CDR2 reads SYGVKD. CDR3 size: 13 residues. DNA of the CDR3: TGTGCCATCAGTAGACAGGGTCAAGAGACCCAGTACTTC. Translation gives CAISRQGQETQYF.

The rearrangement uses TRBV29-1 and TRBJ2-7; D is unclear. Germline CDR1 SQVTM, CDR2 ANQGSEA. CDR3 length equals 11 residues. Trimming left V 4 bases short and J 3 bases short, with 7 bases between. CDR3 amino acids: CSVGAYYEQYF. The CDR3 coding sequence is TGCAGCGTTGGGGCTTACTACGAGCAGTACTTC.

The CDR3 loop reads CASSDLRNTEAFF. In DNA, the CDR3 is TGTGCCAGCAGTGATCTCAGAAACACTGAAGCTTTCTTT. This chain connects TRBV2 to TRBJ1-1, with unresolved D. V was shortened by 3 bases and J by 2 bases, with 7 bases between the two germline ends. CDR3 size: 13 residues. Per the germline V gene, CDR1 is SNHLY and CDR2 is FYNNEI. Based on the CDR3 plus reference TRBV2 and TRBJ1-1, the full variable domain is EPEVTQTPSHQVTQMGQEVILRCVPISNHLYFYWYRQILGQKVEFLVSFYNNEISEKSEIFDDQFSVERPDGSNFTLKIRSTKLEDSAMYFCASSDLRNTEAFFGQGTRLTVV.

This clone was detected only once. The CDR3, as DNA: TGTGCCAGTAGTATTCTAGTCGGGACAACTAGCACAGATACGCAGTATTTT. It is translated as CASSILVGTTSTDTQYF. The genes are TRBV19 and TRBJ2-3, with D possibly matching TRBD1 (6 bases). Trimming removed 3 bases from V and 0 bases from J, with 16 bases in between. The CDR3 extends over 17 amino acids. Germline V gives CDR1 LNHDA, CDR2 SQIVND (reference sequence).

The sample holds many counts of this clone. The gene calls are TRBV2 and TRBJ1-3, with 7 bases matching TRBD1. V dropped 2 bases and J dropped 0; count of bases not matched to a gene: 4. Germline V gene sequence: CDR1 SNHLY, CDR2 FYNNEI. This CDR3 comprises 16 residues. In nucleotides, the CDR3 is TGTGCCAGCAGTGAAAAGGGACAGACCTCTGGAAACACCATATATTTT. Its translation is CASSEKGQTSGNTIYF.

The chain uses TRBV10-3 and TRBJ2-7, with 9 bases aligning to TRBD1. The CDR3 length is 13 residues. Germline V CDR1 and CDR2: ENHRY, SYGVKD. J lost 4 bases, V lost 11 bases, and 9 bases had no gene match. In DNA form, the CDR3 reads TGTGCCCTGGGACAGGGAAAAGGTTACGAGCAGTACTTC. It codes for CALGQGKGYEQYF.

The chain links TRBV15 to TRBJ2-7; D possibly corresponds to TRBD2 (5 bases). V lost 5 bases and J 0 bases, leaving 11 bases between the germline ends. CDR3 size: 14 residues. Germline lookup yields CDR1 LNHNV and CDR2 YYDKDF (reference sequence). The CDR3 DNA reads TGTGCCACCAGCTCTGCGGGCTACTCCTACGAGCAGTACTTC. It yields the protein CATSSAGYSYEQYF.

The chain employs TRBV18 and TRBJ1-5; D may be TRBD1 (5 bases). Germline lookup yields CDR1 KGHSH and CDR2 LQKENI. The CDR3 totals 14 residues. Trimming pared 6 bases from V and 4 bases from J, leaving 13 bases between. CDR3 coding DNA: TGTGCCAGCTCTTCGATGGGGGGGAATCAGCCCCAGCATTTT. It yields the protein CASSSMGGNQPQHF.

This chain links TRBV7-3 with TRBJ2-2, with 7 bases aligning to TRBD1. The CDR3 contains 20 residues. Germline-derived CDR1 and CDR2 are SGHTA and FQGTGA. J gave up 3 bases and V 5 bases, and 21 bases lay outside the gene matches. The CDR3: CASSAKGSGGMVKDTGELFF. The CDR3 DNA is TGTGCCAGCAGCGCAAAGGGTTCAGGGGGTATGGTTAAGGACACCGGGGAGCTGTTTTTT.

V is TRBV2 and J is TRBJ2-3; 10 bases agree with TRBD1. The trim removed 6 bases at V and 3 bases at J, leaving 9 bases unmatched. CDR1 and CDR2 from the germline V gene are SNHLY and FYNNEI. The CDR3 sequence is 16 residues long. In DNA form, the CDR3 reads TGTGCCAGCAGGACTCCGGGACAGGGGACAACAGATACGCAGTATTTT. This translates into CASRTPGQGTTDTQYF.

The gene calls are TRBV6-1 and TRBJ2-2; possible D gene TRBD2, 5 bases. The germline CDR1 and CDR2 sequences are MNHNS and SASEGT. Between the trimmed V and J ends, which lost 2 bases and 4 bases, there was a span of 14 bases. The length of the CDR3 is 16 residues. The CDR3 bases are TGTGCCAGCAGTGAACGTCCTTCTAGCCCCACCGGGGAGCTGTTTTTT. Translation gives CASSERPSSPTGELFF.

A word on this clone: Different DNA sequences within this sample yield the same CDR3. The CDR3 loop is CASSLGGVDTQYF. The DNA of the CDR3 is TGTGCCAGCAGTTTGGGCGGGGTAGATACGCAGTATTTT. The chain couples TRBV12-3 or TRBV12-4 to TRBJ2-3, with a possible D match to TRBD2 (6 bases). V was pared by 3 bases and J by 5 bases, with 9 bases between. The CDR3 is 13 amino acids.

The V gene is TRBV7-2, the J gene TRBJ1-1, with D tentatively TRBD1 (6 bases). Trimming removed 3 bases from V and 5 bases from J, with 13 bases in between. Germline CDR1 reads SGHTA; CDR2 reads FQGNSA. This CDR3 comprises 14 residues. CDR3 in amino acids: CASSFQTGATEAFF. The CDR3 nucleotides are TGTGCCAGCAGCTTTCAGACAGGAGCTACTGAAGCTTTCTTT.

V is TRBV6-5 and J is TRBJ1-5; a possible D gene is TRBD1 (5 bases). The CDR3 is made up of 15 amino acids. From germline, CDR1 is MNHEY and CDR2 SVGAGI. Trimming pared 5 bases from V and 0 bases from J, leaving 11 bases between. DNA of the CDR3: TGTGCCAGCAGTCGAGACAGTCATAGCAATCAGCCCCAGCATTTT. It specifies CASSRDSHSNQPQHF.

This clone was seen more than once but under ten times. The CDR3 nucleotides are TGTGCCAGCAGCCAAGACAGCGTAGGCAGACCCTATGGCTACACCTTC. It yields the protein CASSQDSVGRPYGYTF. The gene calls are TRBV4-2 and TRBJ1-2; no reliable D call. CDR1 is LGHNA and CDR2 is YNFKEQ in the germline V gene. V was clipped by 0 bases and J by 4 bases, with 15 bases between them. This CDR3 contains 16 residues.

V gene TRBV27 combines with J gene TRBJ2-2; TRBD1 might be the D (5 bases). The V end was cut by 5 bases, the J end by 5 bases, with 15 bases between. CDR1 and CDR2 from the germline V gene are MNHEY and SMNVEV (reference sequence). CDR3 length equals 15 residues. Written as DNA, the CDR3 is TGTGCCAGCAGTATAGGGGTTGGTGGGACCGGGGAGCTGTTTTTT. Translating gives CASSIGVGGTGELFF.